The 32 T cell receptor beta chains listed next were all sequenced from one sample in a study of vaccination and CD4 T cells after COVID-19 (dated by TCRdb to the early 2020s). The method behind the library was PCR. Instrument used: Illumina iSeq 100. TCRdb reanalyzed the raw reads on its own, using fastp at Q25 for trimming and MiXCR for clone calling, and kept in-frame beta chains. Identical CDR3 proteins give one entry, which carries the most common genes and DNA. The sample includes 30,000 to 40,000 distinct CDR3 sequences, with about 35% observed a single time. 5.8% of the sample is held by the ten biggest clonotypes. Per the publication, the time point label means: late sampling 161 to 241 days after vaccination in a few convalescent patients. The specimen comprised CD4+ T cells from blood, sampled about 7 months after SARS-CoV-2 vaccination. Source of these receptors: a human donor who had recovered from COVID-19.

CDR3 protein: CASRDISYEQYF. CDR3 nucleotide sequence: TGTGCCAGCCGGGACATCTCCTACGAGCAGTACTTC. The V call is TRBV28, the J call TRBJ2-7; possible D gene TRBD1, 6 bases. Germline values: CDR1 MDHEN, CDR2 SYDVKM. V lost 8 bases and J 0 bases, leaving 8 bases between the germline ends. This CDR3 spans 12 amino acids.

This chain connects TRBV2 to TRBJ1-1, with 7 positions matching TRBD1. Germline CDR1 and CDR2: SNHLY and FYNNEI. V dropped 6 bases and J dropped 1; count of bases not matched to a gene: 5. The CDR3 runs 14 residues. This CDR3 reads CASRRQGSNTEAFF. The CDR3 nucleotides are TGTGCCAGCAGGAGACAGGGATCGAACACTGAAGCTTTCTTT.

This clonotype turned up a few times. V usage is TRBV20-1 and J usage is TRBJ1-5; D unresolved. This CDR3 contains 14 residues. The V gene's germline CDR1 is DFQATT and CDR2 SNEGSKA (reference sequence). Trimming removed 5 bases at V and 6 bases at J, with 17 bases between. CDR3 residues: CSAPRSGGGQPQHF. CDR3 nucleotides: TGCAGTGCTCCCCGAAGTGGAGGCGGTCAGCCCCAGCATTTT.

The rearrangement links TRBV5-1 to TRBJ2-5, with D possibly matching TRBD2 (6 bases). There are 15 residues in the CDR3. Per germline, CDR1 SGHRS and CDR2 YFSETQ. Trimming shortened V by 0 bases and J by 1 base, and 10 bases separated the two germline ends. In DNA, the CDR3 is TGCGCCAGCAGCTTGGTCGCGGGACCCCAAGAGACCCAGTACTTC. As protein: CASSLVAGPQETQYF.

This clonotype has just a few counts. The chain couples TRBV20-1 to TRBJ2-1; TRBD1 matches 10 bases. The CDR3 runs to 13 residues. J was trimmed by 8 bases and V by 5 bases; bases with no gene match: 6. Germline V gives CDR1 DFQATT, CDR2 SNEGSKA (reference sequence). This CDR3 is CSASDRGLYEQFF. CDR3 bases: TGCAGTGCTTCTGACAGGGGGCTTTATGAGCAGTTCTTC.

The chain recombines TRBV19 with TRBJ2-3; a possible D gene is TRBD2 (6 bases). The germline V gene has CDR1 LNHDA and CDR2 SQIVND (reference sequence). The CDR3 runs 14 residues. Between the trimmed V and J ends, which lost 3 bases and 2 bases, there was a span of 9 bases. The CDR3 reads CASSILADTDTQYF. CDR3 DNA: TGTGCCAGTAGTATTTTAGCGGACACAGATACGCAGTATTTT.

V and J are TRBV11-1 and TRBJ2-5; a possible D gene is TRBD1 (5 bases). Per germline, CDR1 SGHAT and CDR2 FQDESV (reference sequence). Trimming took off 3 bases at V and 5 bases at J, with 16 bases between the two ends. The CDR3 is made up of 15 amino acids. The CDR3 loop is CASSFGSAGIETQYF. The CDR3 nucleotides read TGTGCCAGCAGCTTTGGGTCGGCAGGGATCGAGACCCAGTACTTC. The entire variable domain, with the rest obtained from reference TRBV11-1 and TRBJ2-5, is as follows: EAEVAQSPRYKITEKSQAVAFWCDPISGHATLYWYRQILGQGPELLVQFQDESVVDDSQLPKDRFSAERLKGVDSTLKIQPAELGDSAMYLCASSFGSAGIETQYFGPGTRLLVL.

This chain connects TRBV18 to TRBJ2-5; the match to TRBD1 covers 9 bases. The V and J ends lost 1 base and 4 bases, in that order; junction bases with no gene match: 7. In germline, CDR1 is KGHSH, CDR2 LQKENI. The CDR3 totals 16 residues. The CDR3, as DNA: TGTGCCAGCTCACCACAACAGGGGGCTCGAGGAGAGACCCAGTACTTC. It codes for CASSPQQGARGETQYF.

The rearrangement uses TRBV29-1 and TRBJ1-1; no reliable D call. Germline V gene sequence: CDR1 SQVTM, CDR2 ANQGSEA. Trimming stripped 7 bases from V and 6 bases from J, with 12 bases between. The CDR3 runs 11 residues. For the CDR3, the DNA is TGCAGCGGTGTGAAAACCCCTGAAGCTTTCTTT. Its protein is CSGVKTPEAFF.

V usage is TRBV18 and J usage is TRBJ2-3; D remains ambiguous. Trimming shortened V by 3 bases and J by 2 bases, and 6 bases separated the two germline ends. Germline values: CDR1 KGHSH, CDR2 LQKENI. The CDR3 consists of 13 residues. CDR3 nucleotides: TGTGCCAGCTCACCCCGAGCCACAGATACGCAGTATTTT. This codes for CASSPRATDTQYF.

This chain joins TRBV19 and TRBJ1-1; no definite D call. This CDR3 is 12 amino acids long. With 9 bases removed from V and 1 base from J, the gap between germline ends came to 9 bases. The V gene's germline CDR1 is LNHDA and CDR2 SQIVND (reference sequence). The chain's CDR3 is CASQLRNTEAFF. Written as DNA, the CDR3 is TGTGCCAGCCAATTACGGAACACTGAAGCTTTCTTT.

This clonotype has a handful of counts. The CDR3 here is CASSWDRNQPQHF. The CDR3 bases are TGTGCCAGCAGTTGGGACAGAAATCAGCCCCAGCATTTT. The V call is TRBV6-5, the J call TRBJ1-5; 7 nucleotides agree with TRBD1. V lost 4 bases and J lost 4; bases outside the gene matches: 1. The V gene's germline CDR1 is MNHEY and CDR2 SVGAGI. The length of the CDR3 is 13 residues.

CDR3 residues: CASSLQLAGIGETQYF. CDR3 bases: TGTGCCAGCAGTTTACAGTTGGCAGGGATTGGGGAGACCCAGTACTTC. The rearrangement links TRBV28 to TRBJ2-5, with D maybe TRBD1 (5 bases). The V and J ends lost 2 bases and 5 bases respectively, with 18 bases between them. The germline gives CDR1 MDHEN, CDR2 SYDVKM. CDR3 length: 16 amino acids.

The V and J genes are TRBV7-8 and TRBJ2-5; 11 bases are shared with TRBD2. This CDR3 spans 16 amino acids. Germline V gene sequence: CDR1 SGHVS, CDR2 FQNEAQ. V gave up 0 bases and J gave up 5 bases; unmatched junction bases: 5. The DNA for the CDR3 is TGTGCCAGCAGCTTAGCCGAACTAGCGGGAGTGGAGACCCAGTACTTC. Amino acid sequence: CASSLAELAGVETQYF.

CDR3 region: CASSFGNRGPLNQPQHF. The CDR3 coding sequence is TGTGCCAGCAGTTTTGGGAACAGGGGGCCATTAAATCAGCCCCAGCATTTT. The chain has TRBV12-3 or TRBV12-4 and TRBJ1-5; 9 nucleotides line up with TRBD1. This CDR3 has 17 residues. J lost 4 bases, V lost 3 bases, and 10 bases had no gene match.

The CDR3 sequence: CASTLPSSDYTF. DNA for the CDR3: TGTGCCAGCACCCTACCCTCCTCTGACTACACCTTC. The chain employs TRBV6-1 and TRBJ1-2; D unresolved. CDR1 is MNHNS, CDR2 SASEGT, per germline. The CDR3 extends over 12 amino acids. V was trimmed by 7 bases and J by 10 bases, leaving 16 bases between them.

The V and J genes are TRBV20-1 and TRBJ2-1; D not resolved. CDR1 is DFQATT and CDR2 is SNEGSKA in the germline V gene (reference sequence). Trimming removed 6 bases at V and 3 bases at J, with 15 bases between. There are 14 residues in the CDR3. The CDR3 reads CSADTLDNYNEQFF. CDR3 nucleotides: TGCAGTGCCGATACCCTCGACAACTACAATGAGCAGTTCTTC.

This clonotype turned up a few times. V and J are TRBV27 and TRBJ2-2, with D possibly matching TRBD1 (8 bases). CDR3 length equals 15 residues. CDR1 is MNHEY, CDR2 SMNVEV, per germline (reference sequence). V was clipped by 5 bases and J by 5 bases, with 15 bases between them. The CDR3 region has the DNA TGTGCCAGCAGTATCTACAGGGGGGGGACCGGGGAGCTGTTTTTT. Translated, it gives CASSIYRGGTGELFF.

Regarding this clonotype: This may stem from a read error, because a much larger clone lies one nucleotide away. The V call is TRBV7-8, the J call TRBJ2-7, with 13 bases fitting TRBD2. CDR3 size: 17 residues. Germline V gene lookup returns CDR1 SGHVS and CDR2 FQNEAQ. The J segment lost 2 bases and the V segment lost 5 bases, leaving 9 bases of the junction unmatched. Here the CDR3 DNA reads TGTGCCAGCAGCCCAAGGACTAGCGGGGGAGGGGCCTACGAGCAGTACTTC. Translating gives CASSPRTSGGGAYEQYF. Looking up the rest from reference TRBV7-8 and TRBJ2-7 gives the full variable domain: GAGVSQSPRYKVAKRGQDVALRCDPISGHVSLFWYQQALGQGPEFLTYFQNEAQLDKSGLPSDRFFAERPEGSVSTLKIQRTQQEDSAVYLCASSPRTSGGGAYEQYFGPGTRLTVT.

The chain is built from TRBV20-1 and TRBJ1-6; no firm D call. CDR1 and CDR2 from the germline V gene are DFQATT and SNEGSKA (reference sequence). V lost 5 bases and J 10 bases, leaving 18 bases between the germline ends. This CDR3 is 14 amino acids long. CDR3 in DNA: TGCAGTGCTGTGGATCGGGCGGGAGTGTCACCCCTCCACTTT. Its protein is CSAVDRAGVSPLHF.

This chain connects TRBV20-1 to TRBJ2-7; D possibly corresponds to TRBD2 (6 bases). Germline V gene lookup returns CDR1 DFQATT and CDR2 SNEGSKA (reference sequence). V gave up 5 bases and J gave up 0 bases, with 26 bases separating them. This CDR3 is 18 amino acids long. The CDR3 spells CSAPHPPSGTRSSYEQYF. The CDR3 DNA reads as TGCAGTGCTCCACATCCCCCGTCCGGGACTCGGAGCTCCTACGAGCAGTACTTC.

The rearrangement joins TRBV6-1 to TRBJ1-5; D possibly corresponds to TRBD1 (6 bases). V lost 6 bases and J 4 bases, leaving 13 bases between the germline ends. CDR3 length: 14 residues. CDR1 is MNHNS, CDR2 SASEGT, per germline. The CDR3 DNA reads TGTGCCAGCAGCAATACTACAGGGAATCAGCCCCAGCATTTT. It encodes CASSNTTGNQPQHF.

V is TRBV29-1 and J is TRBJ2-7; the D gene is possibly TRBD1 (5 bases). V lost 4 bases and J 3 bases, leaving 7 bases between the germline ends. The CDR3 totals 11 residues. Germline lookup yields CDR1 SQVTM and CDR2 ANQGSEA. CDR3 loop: CSVVRGYEQYF. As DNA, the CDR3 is TGCAGCGTTGTTAGGGGCTACGAGCAGTACTTC.

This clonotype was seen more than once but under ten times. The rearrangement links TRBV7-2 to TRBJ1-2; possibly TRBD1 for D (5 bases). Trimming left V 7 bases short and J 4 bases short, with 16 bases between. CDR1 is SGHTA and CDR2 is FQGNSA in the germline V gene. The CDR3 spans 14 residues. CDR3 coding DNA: TGTGCCAGCAACCCTGGGGGGACGAGCTATGGCTACACCTTC. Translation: CASNPGGTSYGYTF. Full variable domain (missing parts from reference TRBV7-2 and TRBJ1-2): GAGVSQSPSNKVTEKGKDVELRCDPISGHTALYWYRQSLGQGLEFLIYFQGNSAPDKSGLPSDRFSAERTGGSVSTLTIQRTQQEDSAVYLCASNPGGTSYGYTFGSGTRLTVV.

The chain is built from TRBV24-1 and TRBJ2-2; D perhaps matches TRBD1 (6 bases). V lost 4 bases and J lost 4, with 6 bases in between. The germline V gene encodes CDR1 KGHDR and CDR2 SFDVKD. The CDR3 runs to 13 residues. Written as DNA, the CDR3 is TGTGCCACCAGTGAGGACAGCACCGGGGAGCTGTTTTTT. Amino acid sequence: CATSEDSTGELFF.

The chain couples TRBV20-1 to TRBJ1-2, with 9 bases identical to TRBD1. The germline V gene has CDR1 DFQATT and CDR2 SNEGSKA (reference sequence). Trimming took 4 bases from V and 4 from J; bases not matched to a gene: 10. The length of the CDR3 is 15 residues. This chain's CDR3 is CSAKIAGTGLYGYTF. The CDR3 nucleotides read TGCAGTGCTAAAATCGCCGGGACAGGGCTCTATGGCTACACCTTC.

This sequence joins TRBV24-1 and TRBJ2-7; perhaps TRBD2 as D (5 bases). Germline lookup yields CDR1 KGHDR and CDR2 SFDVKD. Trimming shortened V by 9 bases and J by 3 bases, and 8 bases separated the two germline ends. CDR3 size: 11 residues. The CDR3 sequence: CATQRGYEQYF. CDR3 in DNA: TGTGCCACCCAACGGGGCTACGAGCAGTACTTC.

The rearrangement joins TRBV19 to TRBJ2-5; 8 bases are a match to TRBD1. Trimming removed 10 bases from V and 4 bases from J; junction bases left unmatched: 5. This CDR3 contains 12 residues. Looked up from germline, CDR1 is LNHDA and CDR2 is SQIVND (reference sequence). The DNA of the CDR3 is TGTGCCACAGGACAGGGAGGAGAGACCCAGTACTTC. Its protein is CATGQGGETQYF.

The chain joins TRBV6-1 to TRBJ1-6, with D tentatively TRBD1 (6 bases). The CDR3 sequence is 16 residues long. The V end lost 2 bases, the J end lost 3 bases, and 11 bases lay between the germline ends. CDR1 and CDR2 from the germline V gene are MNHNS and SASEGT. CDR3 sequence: CASSETLQGYNSPLHF. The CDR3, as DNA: TGTGCCAGCAGTGAAACATTACAGGGCTATAATTCACCCCTCCACTTT.

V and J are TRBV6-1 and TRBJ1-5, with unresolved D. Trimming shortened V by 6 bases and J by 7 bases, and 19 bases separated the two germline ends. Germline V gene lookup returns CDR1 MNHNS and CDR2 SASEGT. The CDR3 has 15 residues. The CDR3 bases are TGTGCCAGCAGGCCCGGATTGGAGGGTAACCAGCCCCAGCATTTT. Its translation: CASRPGLEGNQPQHF.

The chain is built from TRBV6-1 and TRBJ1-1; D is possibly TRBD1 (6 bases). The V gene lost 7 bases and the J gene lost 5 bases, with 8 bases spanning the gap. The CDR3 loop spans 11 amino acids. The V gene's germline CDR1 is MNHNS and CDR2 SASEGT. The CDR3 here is CASIQGTEAFF. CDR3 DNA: TGTGCCAGCATCCAGGGGACTGAAGCTTTCTTT.

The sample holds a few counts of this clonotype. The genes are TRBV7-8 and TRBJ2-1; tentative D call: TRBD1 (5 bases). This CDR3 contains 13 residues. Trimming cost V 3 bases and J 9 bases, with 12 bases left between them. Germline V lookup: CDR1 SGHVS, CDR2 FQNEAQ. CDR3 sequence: CASSFNRILEQFF. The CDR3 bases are TGTGCCAGCAGCTTTAACAGGATTCTTGAGCAGTTCTTC.